These 13 T cell receptor beta chains were all obtained from the same sample, sequenced in a study of glioma-infiltrating T cells. TCR alpha and beta CDR3 regions were amplified from RNA using iRepertoire nested multiplex PCR. TCRdb called the multiplex PCR reads again in MiXCR, with one record for every CDR3 protein. The repertoire holds 85,000 to 110,000 distinct CDR3 sequences, with about 28% as singletons. The sample was glioma tissue, nonneoplastic brain tissue, or PBMCs (not recorded which). The origin of the receptors is a human donor with low-grade glioma or glioblastoma, undergoing nonglioma brain surgery, or in good health (not recorded which).

This clonotype was picked up many times. The chain carries TRBV20-1 and TRBJ2-1; 9 bases agree with TRBD1. The CDR3 consists of 12 residues. Germline CDR1 is DFQATT and CDR2 is SNEGSKA (reference sequence). Unmatched junction bases numbered 5, after V lost 6 bases and J lost 8 bases. The CDR3 region is CSAGTGRDEQFF. CDR3 nucleotides: TGCAGTGCCGGGACAGGGCGGGATGAGCAGTTCTTC.

This clonotype was seen many times. The rearrangement joins TRBV6-1 to TRBJ1-1; the D gene is possibly TRBD1 (6 bases). This CDR3 comprises 15 residues. The V end lost 5 bases, the J end lost 1 base, and 14 bases lay between the germline ends. Germline-derived CDR1 and CDR2 are MNHNS and SASEGT. CDR3 sequence (DNA): TGTGCCAGCAGTTATGGGGGACACAAGAACACTGAAGCTTTCTTT. This codes for CASSYGGHKNTEAFF.

This clonotype was detected ten times or more. The rearrangement links TRBV27 to TRBJ1-2; a possible D gene is TRBD1 (5 bases). This CDR3 has 16 residues. V lost 0 bases and J lost 3, with 14 bases in between. Germline CDR1 is MNHEY and CDR2 is SMNVEV (reference sequence). As DNA, the CDR3 is TGTGCCAGCAGTTTATCGATTACGGGACCCGACTATGGCTACACCTTC. It specifies CASSLSITGPDYGYTF.

To note about this clonotype: A single base separates this from a much larger clone, so it may be a read error. CDR3 bases: TGTGCCAGCAGCGTAACCCCTACTGTTTCACCCCCCCACTTT. It codes for CASSVTPTVSPPHF. The chain employs TRBV7-2 and TRBJ1-6, with D hard to call. Germline loops: CDR1 SGHTA, CDR2 FQGNSA. The CDR3 extends over 14 amino acids.

This clonotype was observed a handful of times. The chain carries TRBV7-2 and TRBJ2-1, with D maybe TRBD2 (6 bases). In germline, CDR1 is SGHTA, CDR2 FQGNSA. Trimming stripped 5 bases from V and 10 bases from J, with 21 bases between. This CDR3 region has 15 residues. The chain's CDR3 is CASSPPFSNSGEQFF. CDR3 in DNA: TGTGCCAGCAGCCCGCCCTTCTCTAATAGCGGAGAGCAGTTCTTC.

This rearrangement joins TRBV19 to TRBJ1-5; 8 positions agree with TRBD1. The CDR3 totals 14 residues. Losses at the gene ends were 4 bases for V and 2 bases for J; bases not matched to a gene: 1. Germline assignment: CDR1 LNHDA and CDR2 SQIVND (reference sequence). The CDR3 nucleotides are TGTGCCAGTAGTACGGGACAGGGCAATCAGCCCCAGCATTTT. Translated, it gives CASSTGQGNQPQHF.

In regard to this clonotype: A much larger clone differs from this one at a single base, so this may be a read error. The chain uses TRBV7-9 and TRBJ2-1; TRBD1 agrees at 7 bases. Trimming took 5 bases from V and 10 from J; bases not matched to a gene: 11. CDR1 and CDR2 (germline): SEHNR, FQNEAQ (reference sequence). The CDR3 spans 14 residues. The CDR3 DNA is TGTGCCAGCAGCCCGAGGACAGGACACTACGAGCAGTTCTTC. Protein product: CASSPRTGHYEQFF.

V gene TRBV18 combines with J gene TRBJ1-1; 8 nucleotides agree with TRBD1. The CDR3 loop spans 19 amino acids. Per germline, CDR1 KGHSH and CDR2 LQKENI. V dropped 3 bases and J dropped 1; count of bases not matched to a gene: 16. CDR3 DNA: TGTGCCAGCTCACCCAGTATTTTACGACCGACAGGGGAGAACACTGAAGCTTTCTTT. As protein: CASSPSILRPTGENTEAFF.

In this sample, this clonotype turned up many times. The rearrangement links TRBV7-2 to TRBJ2-3; D is unclear. This CDR3 is built from 13 residues. V was shortened by 0 bases and J by 2 bases, with 3 bases between the two germline ends. Per the germline V gene, CDR1 is SGHTA and CDR2 is FQGNSA. CDR3 coding DNA: TGTGCCAGCAGCTTAGCCGACACAGATACGCAGTATTTT. The encoded protein is CASSLADTDTQYF.

In its sample, this clonotype was seen many times. The chain carries TRBV6-6 and TRBJ2-7; 7 bases map to TRBD1. Germline CDR1 and CDR2: MNHNY and SVGAGI (reference sequence). This CDR3 is built from 17 residues. V was clipped by 0 bases and J by 0 bases; unmatched bases: 8. The CDR3 here is CASSYSGPRGSSYEQYF. The CDR3 bases are TGTGCCAGCAGTTACTCGGGCCCCAGGGGGAGCTCCTACGAGCAGTACTTC.

This clonotype was counted many times. The J gene is TRBJ1-5, the V gene TRBV6-2 or TRBV6-3; D is ambiguous. V was shortened by 2 bases and J by 7 bases, with 9 bases between the two germline ends. CDR1 MNHEY and CDR2 SVGEGT come from the germline V gene. The CDR3 has 13 residues. The CDR3: CASSYAGPQPQHF. DNA for the CDR3: TGTGCCAGCAGTTACGCTGGTCCCCAGCCCCAGCATTTT.

This clonotype was seen more than once but under ten times. The chain is built from TRBV29-1 and TRBJ2-1; D unclear. The CDR3 is 13 residues long. Germline V gives CDR1 SQVTM, CDR2 ANQGSEA. V lost 1 base and J lost 8, with 12 bases in between. CDR3 loop: CSVEAGYRDEQFF. DNA of the CDR3: TGCAGCGTTGAAGCAGGATATAGGGATGAGCAGTTCTTC.

The sample holds many counts of this clonotype. The chain is built from TRBV6-1 and TRBJ2-7; 7 bases fit TRBD1. The CDR3 spans 14 residues. V shed 5 bases, J shed 3 bases, and the junction held 7 bases outside the gene matches. Looked up from germline, CDR1 is MNHNS and CDR2 is SASEGT. CDR3 sequence: CASSPTGTDYEQYF. The CDR3 DNA sequence: TGTGCCAGCAGTCCGACAGGGACAGACTACGAGCAGTACTTC.